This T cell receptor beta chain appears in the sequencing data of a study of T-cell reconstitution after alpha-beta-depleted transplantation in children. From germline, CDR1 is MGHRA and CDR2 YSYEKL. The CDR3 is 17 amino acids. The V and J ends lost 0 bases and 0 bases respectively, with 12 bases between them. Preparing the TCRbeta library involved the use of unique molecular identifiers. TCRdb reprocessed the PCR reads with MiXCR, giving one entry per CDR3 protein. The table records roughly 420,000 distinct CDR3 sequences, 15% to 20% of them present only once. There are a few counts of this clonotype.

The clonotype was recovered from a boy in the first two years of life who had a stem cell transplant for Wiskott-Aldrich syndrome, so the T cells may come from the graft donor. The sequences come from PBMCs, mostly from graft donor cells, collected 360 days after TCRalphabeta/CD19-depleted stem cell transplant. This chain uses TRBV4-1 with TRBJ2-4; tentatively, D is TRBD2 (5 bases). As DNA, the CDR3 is TGCGCCAGCAGCCAAGACGGGGAGACCCTAGCCAAAAACATTCAGTACTTC. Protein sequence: CASSQDGETLAKNIQYF.